This TCR beta chain was sequenced for a study of CD8 T cells in Susac syndrome. Germline loops: CDR1 LGHDT, CDR2 YNNKEL (reference sequence). V gave up 3 bases and J gave up 7 bases; unmatched junction bases: 5. This CDR3 has 13 amino acids. RNA totalling about 0.5 to 1 ug underwent reverse transcription with random hexamers. TCRdb ran MiXCR on the immunoSEQ multiplex PCR reads and lists one entry per CDR3 protein. The sample lists 150,000 or so distinct CDR3 sequences; 95% to 97% were seen once. This chain uses TRBV3-1 with TRBJ1-2, with 7 bases matching TRBD1. The specimen was CD4+ T cells from PBMCs. This TCR came from a human donor with Susac syndrome. The CDR3 bases are TGTGCCAGCAGCCAGAAGGGGGCTTTTGGCTACACCTTC. Amino acid sequence: CASSQKGAFGYTF.